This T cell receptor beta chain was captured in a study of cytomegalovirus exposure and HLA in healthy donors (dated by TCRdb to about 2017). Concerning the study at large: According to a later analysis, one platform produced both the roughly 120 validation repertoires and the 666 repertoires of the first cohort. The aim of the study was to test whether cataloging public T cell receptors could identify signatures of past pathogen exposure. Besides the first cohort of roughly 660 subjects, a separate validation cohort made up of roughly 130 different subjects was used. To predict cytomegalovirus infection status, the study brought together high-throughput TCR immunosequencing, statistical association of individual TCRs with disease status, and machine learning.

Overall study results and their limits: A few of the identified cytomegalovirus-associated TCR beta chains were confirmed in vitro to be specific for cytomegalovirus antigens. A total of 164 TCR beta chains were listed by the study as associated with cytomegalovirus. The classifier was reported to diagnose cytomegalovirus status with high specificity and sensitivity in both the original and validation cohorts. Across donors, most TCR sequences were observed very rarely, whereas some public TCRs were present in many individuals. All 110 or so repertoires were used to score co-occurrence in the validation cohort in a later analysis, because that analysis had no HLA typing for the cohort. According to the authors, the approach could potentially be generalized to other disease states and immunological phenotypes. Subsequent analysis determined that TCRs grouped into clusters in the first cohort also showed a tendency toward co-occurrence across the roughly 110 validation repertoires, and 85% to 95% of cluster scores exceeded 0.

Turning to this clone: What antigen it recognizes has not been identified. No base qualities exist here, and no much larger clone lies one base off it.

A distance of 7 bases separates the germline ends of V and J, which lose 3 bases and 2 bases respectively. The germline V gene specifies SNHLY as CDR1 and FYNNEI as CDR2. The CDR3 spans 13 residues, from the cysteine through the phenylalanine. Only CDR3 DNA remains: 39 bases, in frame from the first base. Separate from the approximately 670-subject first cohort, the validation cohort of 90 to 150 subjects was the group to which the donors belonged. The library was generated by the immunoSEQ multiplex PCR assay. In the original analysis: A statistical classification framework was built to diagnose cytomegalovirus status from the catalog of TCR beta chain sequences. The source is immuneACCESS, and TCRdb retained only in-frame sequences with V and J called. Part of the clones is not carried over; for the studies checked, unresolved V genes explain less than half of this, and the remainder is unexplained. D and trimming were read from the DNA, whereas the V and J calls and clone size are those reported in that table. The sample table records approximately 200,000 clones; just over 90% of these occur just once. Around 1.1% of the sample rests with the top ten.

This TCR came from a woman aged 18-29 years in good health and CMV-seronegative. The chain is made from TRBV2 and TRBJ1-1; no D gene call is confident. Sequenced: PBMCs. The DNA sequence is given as TGTGCCAGCAGTGACGAGATCAACACTGAAGCTTTCTTT. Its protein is CASSDEINTEAFF.